The 25 T cell receptor beta chains reported below all come from one sample, sequenced in a study of technical replicates of blood from a few donors. The protocol was immunoSEQ multiplex PCR, while the TCRdb copy is restricted to in-frame clones and leaves out a portion. The sample lists just over 55,000 clones, just under 95% occurring once. Sequenced input: PBMCs. Receptor source: a human donor in good health. Some clones in this sample may be carry-over from other donors' samples.

V gene TRBV29-1 combines with J gene TRBJ2-7; D is perhaps TRBD2 (6 bases). The CDR3 length is 10 residues. V was trimmed by 7 bases and J by 3 bases, leaving 7 bases between them. From germline, CDR1 is SQVTM and CDR2 ANQGSEA. The CDR3 DNA reads TGCAGCGCGGGGGACTACGAGCAGTACTTC. This gives the protein CSAGDYEQYF.

V usage is TRBV6-4 and J usage is TRBJ2-5; D unclear. Germline loops: CDR1 MRHNA, CDR2 SNTAGT. V was pared by 3 bases and J by 3 bases, with 14 bases between. This CDR3 comprises 15 residues. Here the CDR3 reads CASSDNNSVKETQYF. The CDR3, as DNA: TGTGCCAGCAGTGATAATAATAGTGTGAAAGAGACCCAGTACTTC.

The CDR3 DNA sequence: TGCGCCAGCAGCCAAGGTGAACTTAGCTACGAGCAGTACTTC. As protein: CASSQGELSYEQYF. The chain carries TRBV4-1 and TRBJ2-7; no firm D call. The V gene's germline CDR1 is MGHRA and CDR2 YSYEKL. The V gene lost 1 base and the J gene lost 3 bases, with 10 bases spanning the gap. The CDR3 spans 14 residues.

Details on this clone: The germline gene is not matched at one end of the junction; a read error may be the cause. The rearrangement uses TRBV6-5 and TRBJ2-2; D may be TRBD2 (7 bases). CDR1 and CDR2 from the germline V gene are MNHEY and SVGAGI. The CDR3 consists of 13 residues. The CDR3 region is CAGRGADTGELFF. For the CDR3, the DNA is TGCGCGGGCCGGGGGGCCGACACCGGGGAGCTGTTTTTT.

The genes are TRBV5-1 and TRBJ2-3; D unclear. CDR3 length equals 12 residues. In germline, CDR1 is SGHRS, CDR2 YFSETQ. Trimming took off 1 base at V and 4 bases at J, with 4 bases between the two ends. The CDR3 sequence is CASSLIADTQYF. The CDR3 bases are TGCGCCAGCAGCTTGATCGCAGATACGCAGTATTTT.

The chain has TRBV9 and TRBJ2-3; the D gene is possibly TRBD2 (6 bases). Germline V lookup: CDR1 SGDLS, CDR2 YYNGEE. The CDR3 has 14 amino acids. Trimming shortened V by 0 bases and J by 6 bases, and 11 bases separated the two germline ends. The CDR3 DNA is TGTGCCAGCAGCGTAGCAGGGAGGCTGGATACGCAGTATTTT. This translates into CASSVAGRLDTQYF. Using reference TRBV9 and TRBJ2-3 for the parts outside the CDR3, the full variable domain is DSGVTQTPKHLITATGQRVTLRCSPRSGDLSVYWYQQSLDQGLQFLIQYYNGEERAKGNILERFSAQQFPDLHSELNLSSLELGDSALYFCASSVAGRLDTQYFGPGTRLTVL.

The CDR3 sequence: CASSYSKGRYEQYF. The CDR3 nucleotides read TGTGCCAGCAGTTACTCGAAGGGGCGGTACGAGCAGTACTTC. This chain uses TRBV6-5 with TRBJ2-7; tentatively, D is TRBD1 (5 bases). Trimming removed 0 bases at V and 4 bases at J, with 10 bases between. The germline CDR1 and CDR2 sequences are MNHEY and SVGAGI. CDR3 length: 14 residues.

The J gene is TRBJ2-7, the V gene TRBV4-2; D is undetermined. Germline-derived CDR1 and CDR2 are LGHNA and YNFKEQ. CDR3 length: 15 amino acids. V lost 4 bases, J lost 3 bases, and 16 bases lay in between. In nucleotides, the CDR3 is TGTGCCAGCAGCCCTGAAGCACTGCGGAGCTACGAGCAGTACTTC. As protein: CASSPEALRSYEQYF.

V usage is TRBV13 and J usage is TRBJ2-7, with a possible D match to TRBD1 (5 bases). V lost 0 bases and J lost 3, with 9 bases in between. Per the germline V gene, CDR1 is PRHDT and CDR2 is FYEKMQ (reference sequence). There are 14 residues in the CDR3. CDR3 sequence reads: CASSLGDKIYEQYF. Here the CDR3 DNA reads TGTGCCAGCAGCTTAGGGGACAAGATCTACGAGCAGTACTTC.

The gene calls are TRBV6-1 and TRBJ2-1, with 14 bases aligning to TRBD2. The CDR3 totals 18 residues. Germline CDR1 is MNHNS and CDR2 is SASEGT. V lost 4 bases and J lost 0; bases outside the gene matches: 5. The CDR3 nucleotides are TGTGCCAGCAGTGCTGGACTAGCGGGGGGAAGCTCCTACAATGAGCAGTTCTTC. This codes for CASSAGLAGGSSYNEQFF.

This rearrangement joins TRBV13 to TRBJ2-5; 7 bases fit TRBD2. V shed 4 bases, J shed 0 bases, and the junction held 20 bases outside the gene matches. This CDR3 has 20 amino acids. Per germline, CDR1 PRHDT and CDR2 FYEKMQ (reference sequence). The CDR3 DNA reads TGTGCCAGCAGCTCCGCGGGGCCCCAGCGGGATGTCCCCTACCAAGAGACCCAGTACTTC. Translating gives CASSSAGPQRDVPYQETQYF.

This sequence joins TRBV11-3 and TRBJ2-7, with 7 bases matching TRBD2. V was clipped by 5 bases and J by 0 bases; unmatched bases: 4. CDR1 SGHNT and CDR2 YENEEA come from the germline V gene. CDR3 length: 14 residues. In DNA form, the CDR3 reads TGTGCCAGCAGCCCCAAGCGGGGCTCCTACGAGCAGTACTTC. This sequence encodes CASSPKRGSYEQYF.

The rearrangement links TRBV18 to TRBJ2-7; TRBD2 aligns across 11 bases. The germline gives CDR1 KGHSH, CDR2 LQKENI. V lost 5 bases, J lost 4 bases, and 13 bases stayed unmatched. This CDR3 contains 17 residues. The DNA of the CDR3 is TGTGCCAGCTCAGCCTCCATCTCCGGGACTAGCGGATACGAGCAGTACTTC. This codes for CASSASISGTSGYEQYF.

The genes are TRBV29-1 and TRBJ1-2; tentative D call: TRBD1 (5 bases). This CDR3 is 13 amino acids long. Germline V gives CDR1 SQVTM, CDR2 ANQGSEA. The V end lost 6 bases, the J end lost 5 bases, and 16 bases lay between the germline ends. The CDR3 region has the DNA TGCAGCGTGCTGGCTGCGGGGGGTTATGGCTACACCTTC. Translation gives CSVLAAGGYGYTF.

The gene calls are TRBV30 and TRBJ2-7; TRBD1 agrees at 10 bases. With 2 bases clipped from V and 7 bases from J, the junction kept 11 bases outside the gene matches. The CDR3 runs to 15 residues. Germline CDR1 GTSNPN, CDR2 SVGIG (reference sequence). CDR3 nucleotide sequence: TGTGCCTGGAGTCCAGCGGGACAGGGGCCTGGGGAGCAGTACTTC. Translation: CAWSPAGQGPGEQYF.

This chain joins TRBV5-4 and TRBJ2-1; 14 bases are shared with TRBD2. Germline CDR1 is SGHNT and CDR2 is YYREEE (reference sequence). V lost 4 bases and J lost 3; bases outside the gene matches: 6. This CDR3 is 17 amino acids long. CDR3 sequence reads: CASSTGTSGRNYNEQFF. The CDR3 DNA follows: TGTGCCAGCAGCACCGGGACTAGCGGGAGAAACTACAATGAGCAGTTCTTC.

This chain uses TRBV11-2 with TRBJ1-2, with TRBD1 matching 8 bases. The CDR3 covers 14 residues. Germline CDR1 SGHAT, CDR2 FQNNGV. Trimming at V came to 5 bases and at J to 5 bases, leaving 7 bases not matched to a gene. In nucleotides, the CDR3 is TGTGCCAGCAGCCCGTCGGACAGGGCTTATGGCTACACCTTC. Protein sequence: CASSPSDRAYGYTF.

The chain employs TRBV11-2 and TRBJ1-2, with no clear D. Trimming took off 1 base at V and 4 bases at J, with 4 bases between the two ends. Germline V lookup: CDR1 SGHAT, CDR2 FQNNGV. This CDR3 has 12 amino acids. CDR3 sequence (DNA): TGTGCCAGCAGCTTAGGACTCTATGGCTACACCTTC. Translation gives CASSLGLYGYTF.

J is TRBJ2-7 and V is TRBV10-3; TRBD1 matches at 8 bases. Unmatched junction bases numbered 7, after V lost 6 bases and J lost 3 bases. CDR1 and CDR2 from the germline V gene are ENHRY and SYGVKD. This CDR3 is built from 14 residues. In DNA form, the CDR3 reads TGTGCCATCAGCGAAGGACAGGGTCGCTACGAGCAGTACTTC. The encoded protein is CAISEGQGRYEQYF.

CDR3 bases: TGTGCCAGCAGCTCCCCCTCCCGGGTCTACGAGCAGTACTTC. It is translated as CASSSPSRVYEQYF. This chain connects TRBV7-9 to TRBJ2-7; D is uncertain. CDR3 length: 14 residues. Trimming took off 4 bases at V and 3 bases at J, with 13 bases between the two ends. Germline-derived CDR1 and CDR2 are SEHNR and FQNEAQ (reference sequence).

The chain couples TRBV5-1 to TRBJ2-5; tentatively, D is TRBD1 (6 bases). The ends were cut back, 0 bases at V and 6 bases at J, with 9 bases in the middle. The CDR3 totals 13 residues. The germline V gene has CDR1 SGHRS and CDR2 YFSETQ. CDR3 residues: CASSLGDMKTQYF. The CDR3 coding sequence is TGCGCCAGCAGCTTGGGGGACATGAAGACCCAGTACTTC. Based on the CDR3 plus reference TRBV5-1 and TRBJ2-5, the full variable domain is KAGVTQTPRYLIKTRGQQVTLSCSPISGHRSVSWYQQTPGQGLQFLFEYFSETQRNKGNFPGRFSGRQFSNSRSEMNVSTLELGDSALYLCASSLGDMKTQYFGPGTRLLVL.

The rearrangement uses TRBV5-6 and TRBJ1-4; D is ambiguous. CDR3 length: 13 amino acids. V lost 7 bases and J 6 bases, leaving 13 bases between the germline ends. CDR1 and CDR2 (germline): SGHDT, YYEEEE. CDR3 loop: CASGGGPHEKLFF. CDR3 sequence (DNA): TGTGCCAGCGGAGGCGGTCCCCATGAAAAACTGTTTTTT.

The V gene is TRBV18, the J gene TRBJ2-1, with no clear D. Germline V gene sequence: CDR1 KGHSH, CDR2 LQKENI. V dropped 3 bases and J dropped 0 bases, with 6 bases sitting between them. The CDR3 extends over 14 amino acids. The CDR3 DNA is TGTGCCAGCTCACCTGGCACCTCCTACAATGAGCAGTTCTTC. It yields the protein CASSPGTSYNEQFF. The complete variable domain, with remaining parts taken from reference TRBV18 and TRBJ2-1, reads NAGVMQNPRHLVRRRGQEARLRCSPMKGHSHVYWYRQLPEEGLKFMVYLQKENIIDESGMPKERFSAEFPKEGPSILRIQQVVRGDSAAYFCASSPGTSYNEQFFGPGTRLTVL.

This chain connects TRBV9 to TRBJ2-2, with 9 bases that match TRBD2. With V trimmed by 9 bases and J by 4 bases, 4 bases remained unmatched. This CDR3 is built from 13 residues. Per germline, CDR1 SGDLS and CDR2 YYNGEE. CDR3: CATRGGATGELFF. The CDR3 DNA reads as TGTGCCACCCGCGGGGGGGCCACCGGGGAGCTGTTTTTT.

The rearrangement joins TRBV7-3 to TRBJ2-1, with D possibly matching TRBD2 (7 bases). V lost 3 bases and J lost 6, with 12 bases in between. This CDR3 is built from 14 residues. CDR1 and CDR2 (germline): SGHTA, FQGTGA. Written as DNA, the CDR3 is TGTGCCAGCAGCTTCTCGGGGGGCCCCAATGAGCAGTTCTTC. Translated, it gives CASSFSGGPNEQFF.